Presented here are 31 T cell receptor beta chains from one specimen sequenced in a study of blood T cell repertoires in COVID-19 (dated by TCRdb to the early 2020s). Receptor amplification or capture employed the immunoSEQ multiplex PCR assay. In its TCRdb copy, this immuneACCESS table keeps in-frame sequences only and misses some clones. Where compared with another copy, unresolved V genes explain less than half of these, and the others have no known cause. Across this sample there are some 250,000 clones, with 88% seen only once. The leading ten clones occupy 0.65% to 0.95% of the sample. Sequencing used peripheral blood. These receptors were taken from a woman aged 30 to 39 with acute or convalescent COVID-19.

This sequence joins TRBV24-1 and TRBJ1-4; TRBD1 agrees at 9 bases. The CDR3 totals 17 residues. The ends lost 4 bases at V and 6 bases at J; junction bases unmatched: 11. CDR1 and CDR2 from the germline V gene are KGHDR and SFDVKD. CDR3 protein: CATSEPSFGTGHEKLFF. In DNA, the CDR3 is TGTGCCACCAGTGAGCCCTCCTTCGGGACAGGGCATGAAAAACTGTTTTTT.

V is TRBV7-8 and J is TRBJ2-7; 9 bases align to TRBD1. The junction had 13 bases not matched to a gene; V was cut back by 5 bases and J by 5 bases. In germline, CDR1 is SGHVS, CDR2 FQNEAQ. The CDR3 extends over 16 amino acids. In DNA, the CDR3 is TGTGCCAGCAGCCACCGCCGGGACAGGGCGGCCAACGAGCAGTACTTC. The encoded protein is CASSHRRDRAANEQYF.

The CDR3 loop reads CATSDAGTENEKLFF. DNA of the CDR3: TGTGCCACCAGTGATGCCGGGACAGAGAATGAAAAACTGTTTTTT. This chain joins TRBV24-1 and TRBJ1-4; the match to TRBD1 covers 7 bases. CDR3 length: 15 amino acids. Germline trimming cut 3 bases from V and 5 bases from J; bases unmatched to any gene: 5. Germline V lookup: CDR1 KGHDR, CDR2 SFDVKD.

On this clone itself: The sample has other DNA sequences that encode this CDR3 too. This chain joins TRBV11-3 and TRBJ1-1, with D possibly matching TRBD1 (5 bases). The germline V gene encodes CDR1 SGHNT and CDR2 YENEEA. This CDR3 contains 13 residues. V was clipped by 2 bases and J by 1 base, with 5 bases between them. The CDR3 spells CASSLRGNTEAFF. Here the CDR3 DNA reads TGTGCCAGCAGCTTAAGGGGGAACACTGAAGCTTTCTTT. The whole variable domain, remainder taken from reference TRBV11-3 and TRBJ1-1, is EAGVVQSPRYKIIEKKQPVAFWCNPISGHNTLYWYLQNLGQGPELLIRYENEEAVDDSQLPKDRFSAERLKGVDSTLKIQPAELGDSAVYLCASSLRGNTEAFFGQGTRLTVV.

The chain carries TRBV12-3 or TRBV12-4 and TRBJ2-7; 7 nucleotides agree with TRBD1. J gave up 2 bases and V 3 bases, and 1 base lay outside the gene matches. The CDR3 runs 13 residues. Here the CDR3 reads CASSFGQAYEQYF. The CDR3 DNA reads TGTGCCAGCAGTTTTGGACAGGCCTACGAGCAGTACTTC.

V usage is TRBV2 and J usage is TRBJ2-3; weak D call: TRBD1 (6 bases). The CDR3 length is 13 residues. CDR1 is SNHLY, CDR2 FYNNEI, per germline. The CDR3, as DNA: TGTTCTTACAGGGCTACTAGCACAGATACGCAGTATTTT. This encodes CSYRATSTDTQYF. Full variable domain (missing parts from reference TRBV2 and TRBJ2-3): EPEVTQTPSHQVTQMGQEVILRCVPISNHLYFYWYRQILGQKVEFLVSFYNNEISEKSEIFDDQFSVERPDGSNFTLKIRSTKLEDSAMYFCSYRATSTDTQYFGPGTRLTVL.

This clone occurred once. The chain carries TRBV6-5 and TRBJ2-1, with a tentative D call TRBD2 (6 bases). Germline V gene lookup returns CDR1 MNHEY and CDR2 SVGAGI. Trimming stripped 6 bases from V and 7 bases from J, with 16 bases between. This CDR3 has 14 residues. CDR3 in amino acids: CASRTGARQNEQFF. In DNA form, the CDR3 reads TGTGCCAGCAGAACGGGAGCCCGGCAAAATGAGCAGTTCTTC.

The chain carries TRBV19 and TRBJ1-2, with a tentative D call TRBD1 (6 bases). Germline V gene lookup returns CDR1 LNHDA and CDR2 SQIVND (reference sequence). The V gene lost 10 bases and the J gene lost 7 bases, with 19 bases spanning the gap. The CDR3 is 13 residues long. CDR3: CATLDRTVFGYTF. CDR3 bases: TGTGCCACCCTAGACAGGACGGTCTTTGGCTACACCTTC.

The CDR3 loop is CASSYSRQFGTEAFF. DNA of the CDR3: TGTGCCAGCAGTTACTCGAGACAGTTTGGGACTGAAGCTTTCTTT. V is TRBV6-5 and J is TRBJ1-1; possible D gene TRBD1, 5 bases. The CDR3 spans 15 residues. The germline CDR1 and CDR2 sequences are MNHEY and SVGAGI. The germline V and J ends were trimmed by 0 bases and 5 bases, with 13 bases remaining between them.

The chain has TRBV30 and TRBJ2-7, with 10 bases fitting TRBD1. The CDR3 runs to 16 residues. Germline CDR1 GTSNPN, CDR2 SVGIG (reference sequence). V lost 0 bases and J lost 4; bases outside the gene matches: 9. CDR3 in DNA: TGTGCCTGGAGTGTTAAGGGACAGGGGTCCAGGTACGAGCAGTACTTC. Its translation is CAWSVKGQGSRYEQYF. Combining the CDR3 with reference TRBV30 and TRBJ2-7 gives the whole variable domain SQTIHQWPATLVQPVGSPLSLECTVEGTSNPNLYWYRQAAGRGLQLLFYSVGIGQISSEVPQNLSASRPQDRQFILSSKKLLLSDSGFYLCAWSVKGQGSRYEQYFGPGTRLTVT.

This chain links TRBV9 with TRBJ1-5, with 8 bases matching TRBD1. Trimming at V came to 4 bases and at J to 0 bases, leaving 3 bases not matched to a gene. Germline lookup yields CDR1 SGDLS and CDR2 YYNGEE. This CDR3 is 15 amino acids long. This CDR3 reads CASSPGGRSNQPQHF. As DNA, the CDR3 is TGTGCCAGCAGCCCAGGGGGCCGTAGCAATCAGCCCCAGCATTTT.

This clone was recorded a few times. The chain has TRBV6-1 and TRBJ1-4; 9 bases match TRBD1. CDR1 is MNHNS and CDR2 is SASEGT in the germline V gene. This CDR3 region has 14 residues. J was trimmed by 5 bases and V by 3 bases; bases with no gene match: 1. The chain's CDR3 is CASSDGTGNEKLFF. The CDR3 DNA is TGTGCCAGCAGTGACGGGACAGGGAATGAAAAACTGTTTTTT.

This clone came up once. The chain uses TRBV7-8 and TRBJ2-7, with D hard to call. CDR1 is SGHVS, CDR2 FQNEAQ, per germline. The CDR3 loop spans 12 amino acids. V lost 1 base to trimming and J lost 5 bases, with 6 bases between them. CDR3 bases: TGTGCCAGCAGCTTAGGTGTAAACGAGCAGTACTTC. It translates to CASSLGVNEQYF.

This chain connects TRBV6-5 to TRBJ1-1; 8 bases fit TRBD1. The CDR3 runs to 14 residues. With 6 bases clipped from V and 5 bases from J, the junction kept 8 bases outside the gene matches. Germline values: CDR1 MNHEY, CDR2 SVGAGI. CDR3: CASSGQGLETEAFF. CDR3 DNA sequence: TGTGCCAGCAGCGGACAGGGACTGGAAACTGAAGCTTTCTTT.

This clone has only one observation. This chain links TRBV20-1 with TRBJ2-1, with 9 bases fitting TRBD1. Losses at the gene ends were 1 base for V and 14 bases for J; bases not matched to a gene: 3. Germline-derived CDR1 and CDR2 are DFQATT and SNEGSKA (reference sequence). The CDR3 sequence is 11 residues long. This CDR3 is CSARAGDREFF. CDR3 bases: TGCAGTGCTAGAGCTGGGGACAGGGAGTTCTTC.

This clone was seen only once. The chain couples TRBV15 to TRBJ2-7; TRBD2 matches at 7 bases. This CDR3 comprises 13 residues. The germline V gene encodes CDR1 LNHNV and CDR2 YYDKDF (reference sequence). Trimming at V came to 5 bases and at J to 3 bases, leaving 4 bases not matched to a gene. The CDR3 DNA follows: TGTGCCACCAGCCCGGGGGGAGGCTACGAGCAGTACTTC. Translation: CATSPGGGYEQYF.

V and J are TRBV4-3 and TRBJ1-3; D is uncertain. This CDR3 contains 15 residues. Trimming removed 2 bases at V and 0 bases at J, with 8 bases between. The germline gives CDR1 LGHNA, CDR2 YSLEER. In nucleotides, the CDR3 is TGCGCCAGCAGCCAACAGGCGTTCTCTGGAAACACCATATATTTT. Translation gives CASSQQAFSGNTIYF.

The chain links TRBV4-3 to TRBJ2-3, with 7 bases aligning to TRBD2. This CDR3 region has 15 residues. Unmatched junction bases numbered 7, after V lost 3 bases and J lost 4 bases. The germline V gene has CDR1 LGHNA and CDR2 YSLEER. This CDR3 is CASSQLAGAADTQYF. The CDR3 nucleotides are TGCGCCAGCAGCCAGTTGGCGGGAGCCGCAGATACGCAGTATTTT.

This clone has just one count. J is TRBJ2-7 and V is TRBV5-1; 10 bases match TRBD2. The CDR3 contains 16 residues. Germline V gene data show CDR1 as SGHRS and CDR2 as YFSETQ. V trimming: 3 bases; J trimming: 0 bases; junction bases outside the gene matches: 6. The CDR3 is CASSSVRLAGSYEQYF. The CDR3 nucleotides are TGCGCCAGCAGCTCCGTTCGACTAGCGGGCTCCTACGAGCAGTACTTC.

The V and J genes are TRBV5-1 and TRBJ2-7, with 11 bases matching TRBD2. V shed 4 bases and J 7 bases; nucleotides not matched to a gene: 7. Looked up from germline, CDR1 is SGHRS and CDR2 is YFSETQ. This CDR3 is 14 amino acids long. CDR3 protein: CASSGTSGTPEQYF. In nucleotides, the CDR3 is TGCGCCAGCAGCGGGACTAGCGGCACCCCGGAGCAGTACTTC.

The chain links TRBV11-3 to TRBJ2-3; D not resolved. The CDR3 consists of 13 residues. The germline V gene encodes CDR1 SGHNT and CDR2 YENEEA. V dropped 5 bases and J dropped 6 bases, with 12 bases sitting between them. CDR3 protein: CASSPRRRDTQYF. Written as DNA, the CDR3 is TGTGCCAGCAGCCCCCGTAGGCGGGATACGCAGTATTTT.

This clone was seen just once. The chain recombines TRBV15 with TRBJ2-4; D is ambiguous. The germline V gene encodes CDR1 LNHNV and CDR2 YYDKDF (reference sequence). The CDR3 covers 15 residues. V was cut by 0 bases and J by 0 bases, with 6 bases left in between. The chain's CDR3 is CATSRESLAKNIQYF. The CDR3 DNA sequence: TGTGCCACCAGCAGAGAATCCCTAGCCAAAAACATTCAGTACTTC.

The CDR3, as DNA: TGTGCCAGCAGCCTCCCAGCGGATACGCAGTATTTT. Translated: CASSLPADTQYF. The rearrangement joins TRBV6-6 to TRBJ2-3; D remains unclear. Per the germline V gene, CDR1 is MNHNY and CDR2 is SVGAGI (reference sequence). V lost 6 bases to trimming and J lost 6 bases, with 10 bases between them. The CDR3 is 12 residues long.

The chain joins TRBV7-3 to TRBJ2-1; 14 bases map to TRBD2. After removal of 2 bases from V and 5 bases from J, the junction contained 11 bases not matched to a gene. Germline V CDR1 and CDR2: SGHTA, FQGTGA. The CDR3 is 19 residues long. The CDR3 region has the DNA TGTGCCAGCAGCTTAGAGTGGGGACTAGCGGGAGTCGGGGACAATGAGCAGTTCTTC. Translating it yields CASSLEWGLAGVGDNEQFF.

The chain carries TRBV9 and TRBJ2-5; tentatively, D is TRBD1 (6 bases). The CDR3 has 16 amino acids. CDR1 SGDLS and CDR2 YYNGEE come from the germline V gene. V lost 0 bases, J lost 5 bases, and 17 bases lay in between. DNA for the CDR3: TGTGCCAGCAGCGTAGGAGGGACACGGACCTCGGAGACCCAGTACTTC. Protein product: CASSVGGTRTSETQYF.

CDR3 sequence: CASRTGARNQPQHF. DNA for the CDR3: TGTGCCAGTCGGACAGGGGCCCGCAATCAGCCCCAGCATTTT. The V call is TRBV19, the J call TRBJ1-5; 9 positions match TRBD1. CDR1 and CDR2 from the germline V gene are LNHDA and SQIVND (reference sequence). CDR3 size: 14 residues. Germline trimming cut 8 bases from V and 2 bases from J; bases unmatched to any gene: 4.

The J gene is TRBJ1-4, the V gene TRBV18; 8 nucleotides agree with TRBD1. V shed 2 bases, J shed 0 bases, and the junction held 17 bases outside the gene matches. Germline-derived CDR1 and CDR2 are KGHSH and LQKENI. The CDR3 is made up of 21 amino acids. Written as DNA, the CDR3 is TGTGCCAGCTCACCATGGCTTTCTGTCGAGGACAGGGATGCAACTAATGAAAAACTGTTTTTT. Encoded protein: CASSPWLSVEDRDATNEKLFF.

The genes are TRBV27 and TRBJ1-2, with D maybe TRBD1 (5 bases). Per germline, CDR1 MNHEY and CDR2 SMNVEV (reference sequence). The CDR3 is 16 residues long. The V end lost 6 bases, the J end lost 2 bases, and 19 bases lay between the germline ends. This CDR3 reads CASRPGGLQANYGYTF. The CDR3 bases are TGTGCCAGCAGGCCCGGGGGTTTACAGGCGAACTATGGCTACACCTTC.

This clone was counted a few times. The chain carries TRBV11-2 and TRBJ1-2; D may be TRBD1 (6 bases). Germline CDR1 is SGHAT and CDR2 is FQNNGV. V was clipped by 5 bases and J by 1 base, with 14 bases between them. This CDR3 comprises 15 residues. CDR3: CASSTDSFFNYGYTF. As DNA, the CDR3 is TGTGCCAGCAGCACGGACAGTTTCTTTAACTATGGCTACACCTTC. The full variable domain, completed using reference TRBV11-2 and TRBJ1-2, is EAGVAQSPRYKIIEKRQSVAFWCNPISGHATLYWYQQILGQGPKLLIQFQNNGVVDDSQLPKDRFSAERLKGVDSTLKIQPAKLEDSAVYLCASSTDSFFNYGYTFGSGTRLTVV.

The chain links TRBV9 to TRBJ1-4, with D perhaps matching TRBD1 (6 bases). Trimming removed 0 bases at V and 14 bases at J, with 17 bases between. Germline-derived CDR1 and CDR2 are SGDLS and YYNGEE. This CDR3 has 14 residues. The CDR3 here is CASSVAVGAKSLFF. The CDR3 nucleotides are TGTGCCAGCAGCGTAGCGGTGGGGGCTAAATCCCTGTTTTTT.

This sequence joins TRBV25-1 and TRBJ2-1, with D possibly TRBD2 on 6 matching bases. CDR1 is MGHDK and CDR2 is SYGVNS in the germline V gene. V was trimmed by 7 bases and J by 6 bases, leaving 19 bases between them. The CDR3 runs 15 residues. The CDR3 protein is CASISATRGTNEQFF. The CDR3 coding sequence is TGTGCCAGCATTTCCGCTACCCGGGGGACCAATGAGCAGTTCTTC.